Each of the 18 T cell receptor beta chains below was sequenced from the same sample in a study of PD-1 blockade in classical Hodgkin lymphoma. TCRdb's copy holds only in-frame clones and misses some; the assay was immunoSEQ multiplex PCR. Counted here are 150,000 or so clones, 78% occurring once; the ten biggest clones make up 9.2%. Exposure to brentuximab vedotin varied, and each patient had relapsed following autologous stem cell transplantation. This specimen consisted of peripheral blood mononuclear cells (PBMCs), obtained before the second cycle of nivolumab. The receptors were gathered from a human donor with classical Hodgkin lymphoma.

The J gene is TRBJ2-3, the V gene TRBV7-9, with 7 nucleotides matching TRBD2. J gave up 4 bases and V 5 bases, and 9 bases lay outside the gene matches. Germline CDR1 reads SEHNR; CDR2 reads FQNEAQ (reference sequence). The CDR3 is 15 amino acids. CDR3 sequence reads: CASSPGLVESDTQYF. The DNA for the CDR3 is TGTGCCAGCAGCCCAGGACTAGTAGAGTCAGATACGCAGTATTTT.

The chain couples TRBV12-5 to TRBJ1-6; no reliable D call. From germline, CDR1 is LGHNT and CDR2 FRNRAP. The CDR3 consists of 13 residues. Trimming removed 3 bases at V and 14 bases at J, with 14 bases between. The CDR3 spells CASGFSISESLHF. CDR3 nucleotides: TGTGCTAGTGGTTTCAGTATTAGTGAGTCCCTCCACTTT.

The V gene is TRBV6-6, the J gene TRBJ1-4; D is uncertain. CDR3 size: 13 residues. V was shortened by 5 bases and J by 8 bases, with 12 bases between the two germline ends. Germline V lookup: CDR1 MNHNY, CDR2 SVGAGI (reference sequence). CDR3 region: CASSDTFAEKLFF. The CDR3 DNA sequence: TGTGCCAGCAGTGACACCTTCGCGGAAAAACTGTTTTTT.

This chain uses TRBV7-6 with TRBJ2-1; D might be TRBD2 (6 bases). The CDR3 covers 14 residues. With 6 bases removed from V and 3 bases from J, the gap between germline ends came to 12 bases. Germline V gene lookup returns CDR1 SGHVS and CDR2 FNYEAQ. The CDR3 region is CASRPGLVYNEQFF. CDR3 coding DNA: TGTGCCAGCAGACCGGGACTGGTCTACAATGAGCAGTTCTTC.

This chain links TRBV18 with TRBJ1-2; tentative D call: TRBD1 (5 bases). Germline V CDR1 and CDR2: KGHSH, LQKENI. The CDR3 runs to 15 residues. Trimming took 5 bases from V and 6 from J, leaving 19 bases between them. The CDR3 here is CASSNSGGQGNGYTF. As DNA, the CDR3 is TGTGCCAGCTCAAACTCGGGCGGGCAGGGAAATGGCTACACCTTC. The whole variable domain, remainder taken from reference TRBV18 and TRBJ1-2, is NAGVMQNPRHLVRRRGQEARLRCSPMKGHSHVYWYRQLPEEGLKFMVYLQKENIIDESGMPKERFSAEFPKEGPSILRIQQVVRGDSAAYFCASSNSGGQGNGYTFGSGTRLTVV.

The V call is TRBV6-1, the J call TRBJ1-1; TRBD1 is a possible D gene (5 bases). The CDR3 is made up of 14 amino acids. The V end was cut by 6 bases, the J end by 0 bases, with 11 bases between. Germline V gives CDR1 MNHNS, CDR2 SASEGT. The CDR3 DNA reads TGTGCCAGCAGGACGACAGACATGAACACTGAAGCTTTCTTT. Translated, it gives CASRTTDMNTEAFF.

J is TRBJ2-7 and V is TRBV28; 8 nucleotides agree with TRBD1. The CDR3 has 11 residues. V shed 6 bases and J 12 bases; nucleotides not matched to a gene: 7. Germline V gene lookup returns CDR1 MDHEN and CDR2 SYDVKM. The CDR3: CASSRQGNWYF. The CDR3 nucleotides read TGTGCCAGCAGCCGACAGGGGAATTGGTACTTC.

The chain carries TRBV7-3 and TRBJ2-2; 10 bases are shared with TRBD2. The CDR3 covers 16 residues. Per germline, CDR1 SGHTA and CDR2 FQGTGA. V lost 4 bases to trimming and J lost 6 bases; unmatched junction nucleotides: 8. CDR3 sequence: CASSSSGTSAPGELFF. The CDR3, as DNA: TGTGCCAGCAGCTCCTCCGGGACTAGCGCTCCCGGGGAGCTGTTTTTT.

This sequence joins TRBV7-9 and TRBJ2-7; D could derive from TRBD1 or TRBD2 (6 bases each). CDR3 length equals 14 residues. In germline, CDR1 is SEHNR, CDR2 FQNEAQ (reference sequence). V dropped 2 bases and J dropped 6 bases, with 14 bases sitting between them. This chain's CDR3 is CASSLTNGGREQYF. CDR3 in DNA: TGTGCCAGCAGCTTAACCAATGGGGGGCGCGAGCAGTACTTC.

The table lists this clone with a few counts. V and J are TRBV6-5 and TRBJ1-4, with D unresolved. The germline V and J ends were trimmed by 5 bases and 11 bases, with 12 bases remaining between them. CDR3 length: 12 amino acids. Germline CDR1 MNHEY, CDR2 SVGAGI. The CDR3 nucleotides are TGTGCCAGCAGTCTTAAGGGCGGTAAACTGTTTTTT. It yields the protein CASSLKGGKLFF.

In the case of this clone: One end of the junction does not line up with germline, which may come from a read error. V is TRBV5-8 and J is TRBJ2-1; no clear D. The CDR3 extends over 10 amino acids. From germline, CDR1 is SGHTS and CDR2 YDEGEE. CDR3 sequence (DNA): TGTGCCAGCAGCTTGCTAGGCCTTGTCTTC. Amino acid sequence: CASSLLGLVF. Full variable domain (remainder filled in from reference TRBV5-8 and TRBJ2-1): EAGVTQSPTHLIKTRGQQATLRCSPISGHTSVYWYQQALGLGLQFLLWYDEGEERNRGNFPPRFSGRQFPNYSSELNVNALELEDSALYLCASSLLGLVFGPGTRLTVL.

The chain recombines TRBV5-6 with TRBJ2-7; D gene ambiguous. The V gene lost 2 bases and the J gene lost 6 bases, with 6 bases spanning the gap. CDR1 SGHDT and CDR2 YYEEEE come from the germline V gene. The CDR3 covers 11 residues. In DNA, the CDR3 is TGTGCCAGCAGCTTAAGTTTCGAGCAGTACTTC. Translation gives CASSLSFEQYF.

The chain has TRBV7-2 and TRBJ2-1, with D perhaps TRBD1 (6 bases). The CDR3 extends over 14 amino acids. The V and J ends lost 1 base and 6 bases respectively, with 10 bases between them. Germline assignment: CDR1 SGHTA and CDR2 FQGNSA. CDR3 protein: CASSLDLGGNEQFF. The CDR3 nucleotides read TGTGCCAGCAGCTTAGATTTAGGGGGCAATGAGCAGTTCTTC.

The chain joins TRBV7-3 to TRBJ2-6; D is uncertain. Trimming removed 0 bases from V and 1 base from J, with 1 base in between. Germline CDR1 SGHTA, CDR2 FQGTGA. This CDR3 region has 14 residues. Here the CDR3 reads CASSLTSGANVLTF. The CDR3, as DNA: TGTGCCAGCAGCTTAACATCTGGGGCCAACGTCCTGACTTTC.

The rearrangement joins TRBV7-2 to TRBJ1-2, with a possible D match to TRBD1 (5 bases). The CDR3 runs 13 residues. V shed 5 bases and J shed 8 bases, with 15 bases lying between them. The germline CDR1 and CDR2 sequences are SGHTA and FQGNSA. The CDR3 spells CASSPGRPEGYTF. The CDR3 DNA sequence: TGTGCCAGCAGCCCAGGGAGGCCGGAGGGCTACACCTTC.

This clone is a singleton in its sample. CDR3 loop: CASSINPAILAGGPQPSQETQYF. CDR3 sequence (DNA): TGTGCCAGTAGTATTAACCCCGCCATCCTAGCGGGAGGACCCCAACCCAGCCAAGAGACCCAGTACTTC. The rearrangement joins TRBV19 to TRBJ2-5; 11 positions agree with TRBD2. Germline CDR1 is LNHDA and CDR2 is SQIVND (reference sequence). V shed 3 bases, J shed 1 base, and the junction held 25 bases outside the gene matches. The CDR3 totals 23 residues. Complete variable domain (other parts from reference TRBV19 and TRBJ2-5): DGGITQSPKYLFRKEGQNVTLSCEQNLNHDAMYWYRQDPGQGLRLIYYSQIVNDFQKGDIAEGYSVSREKKESFPLTVTSAQKNPTAFYLCASSINPAILAGGPQPSQETQYFGPGTRLLVL.

The rearrangement links TRBV7-6 to TRBJ2-1; a possible D gene is TRBD2 (6 bases). The CDR3 loop spans 16 amino acids. V was pared by 2 bases and J by 0 bases, with 11 bases between. Germline CDR1 reads SGHVS; CDR2 reads FNYEAQ. CDR3 nucleotide sequence: TGTGCCAGCAGCTTACGCTGGCGGGGCTCCTACAATGAGCAGTTCTTC. Protein sequence: CASSLRWRGSYNEQFF.

The chain has TRBV7-2 and TRBJ1-3, with 7 bases matching TRBD1. Trimming removed 5 bases from V and 2 bases from J; junction bases left unmatched: 3. From germline, CDR1 is SGHTA and CDR2 FQGNSA. This CDR3 comprises 14 residues. DNA for the CDR3: TGTGCCAGCAGCCCAGACAGGGCTGGAAACACCATATATTTT. Translating gives CASSPDRAGNTIYF.